The 8 T cell receptor beta chains presented below share a single source sample, sequenced in a study of human T cells and chemical hapten exposure. One entry per CDR3 protein results from TCRdb running MiXCR on the RACE reads. Of just under 350,000 distinct CDR3 sequences in the sample, about 7% were seen once. Time point reported: patch test 1, 2 weeks after DPC sensitization. The treatment: therapeutic diphenylcyclopropenone sensitization with weekly scalp DPC. The sequenced sample was whole blood, obtained in connection with sensitization to the hapten diphenylcyclopropenone (DPC). Receptors originate from a woman under 30 with alopecia areata. Some clones in this sample may be carry-over from other donors' samples.

V gene TRBV28 combines with J gene TRBJ1-5, with D tentatively TRBD1 (5 bases). CDR3 length: 15 amino acids. Per the germline V gene, CDR1 is MDHEN and CDR2 is SYDVKM. V was clipped by 4 bases and J by 8 bases, with 18 bases between them. CDR3 coding DNA: TGTGCCAGCAGTTCCACGGGCCAGGGCCTGGAGCCCCAGCATTTT. Amino acid sequence: CASSSTGQGLEPQHF. The full variable domain, its missing parts supplied by reference TRBV28 and TRBJ1-5, is DVKVTQSSRYLVKRTGEKVFLECVQDMDHENMFWYRQDPGLGLRLIYFSYDVKMKEKGDIPEGYSVSREKKERFSLILESASTNQTSMYLCASSSTGQGLEPQHFGDGTRLSIL.

This clonotype showed up many times. The chain employs TRBV29-1 and TRBJ2-3; the D is unclear. Trimming removed 0 bases at V and 2 bases at J, with 9 bases between. The CDR3 covers 14 residues. CDR1 is SQVTM, CDR2 ANQGSEA, per germline. The CDR3 sequence: CSVEEGQDTDTQYF. The CDR3 DNA reads as TGCAGCGTTGAAGAAGGTCAAGACACAGATACGCAGTATTTT.

The rearrangement links TRBV10-3 to TRBJ2-3, with D possibly being TRBD2 (6 bases). CDR3 size: 14 residues. The germline CDR1 and CDR2 sequences are ENHRY and SYGVKD. Trimming pared 9 bases from V and 3 bases from J, leaving 16 bases between. CDR3 region: CAISLGGTTDTQYF. The CDR3 DNA follows: TGTGCCATTTCTCTCGGGGGAACGACAGATACGCAGTATTTT.

This chain links TRBV5-4 with TRBJ2-3, with 9 positions matching TRBD1. This CDR3 is built from 16 residues. Germline CDR1 is SGHNT and CDR2 is YYREEE (reference sequence). V lost 4 bases, J lost 1 base, and 7 bases stayed unmatched. CDR3 in amino acids: CASSPTGGVGTDTQYF. The CDR3 DNA sequence: TGTGCCAGCAGCCCTACAGGGGGCGTGGGCACAGATACGCAGTATTTT. The full variable domain, with the rest looked up from reference TRBV5-4 and TRBJ2-3, is ETGVTQSPTHLIKTRGQQVTLRCSSQSGHNTVSWYQQALGQGPQFIFQYYREEENGRGNFPPRFSGLQFPNYSSELNVNALELDDSALYLCASSPTGGVGTDTQYFGPGTRLTVL.

This clonotype was seen repeatedly, ten times or more. The V gene is TRBV14, the J gene TRBJ1-1; 7 nucleotides align to TRBD1. Per the germline V gene, CDR1 is SGHDN and CDR2 is FVKESK. The CDR3 length is 12 residues. V shed 4 bases and J 5 bases; nucleotides not matched to a gene: 1. The CDR3 bases are TGTGCCAGCAGCCTGGGACAGACTGAAGCTTTCTTT. Its protein product is CASSLGQTEAFF.

This clonotype was detected many times. This rearrangement joins TRBV7-3 to TRBJ1-6, with D maybe TRBD1 (5 bases). Trimming shortened V by 0 bases and J by 7 bases, and 13 bases separated the two germline ends. The length of the CDR3 is 16 residues. Per the germline V gene, CDR1 is SGHTA and CDR2 is FQGTGA. CDR3 in DNA: TGTGCCAGCAGCTTAACCGGGACGGGGCCCAATTCACCCCTCCACTTT. Its protein product is CASSLTGTGPNSPLHF.

This clonotype was detected many times. The CDR3 reads CASSPGEVKGSETQYF. CDR3 DNA sequence: TGTGCCAGCAGCCCCGGAGAGGTGAAGGGTTCCGAGACCCAGTACTTC. The V gene is TRBV9, the J gene TRBJ2-5; unclear D gene. V lost 4 bases and J lost 5, with 21 bases in between. The CDR3 is 16 residues long. CDR1 is SGDLS, CDR2 YYNGEE, per germline. The full variable domain, its missing parts supplied by reference TRBV9 and TRBJ2-5, is DSGVTQTPKHLITATGQRVTLRCSPRSGDLSVYWYQQSLDQGLQFLIQYYNGEERAKGNILERFSAQQFPDLHSELNLSSLELGDSALYFCASSPGEVKGSETQYFGPGTRLLVL.

This clonotype was seen a few times. The chain carries TRBV16 and TRBJ1-2; D remains ambiguous. Looked up from germline, CDR1 is KGHSY and CDR2 is FQNENV. CDR3 length equals 14 residues. The ends were cut back, 2 bases at V and 2 bases at J, with 9 bases in the middle. Here the CDR3 DNA reads TGTGCCAGCAGCCAAGGGCTTCGGAACTATGGCTACACCTTC. Protein sequence: CASSQGLRNYGYTF.